Listed here are 19 T cell receptor beta chains from one sample, sequenced in a study of shared clonotypes between healthy human individuals. Profiled with immunoSEQ multiplex PCR; TCRdb holds only in-frame clones, not every one. The repertoire consists of some 2,000,000 clones, with roughly 95% occurring once and the leading ten covering 0.13%. The sequencing input was naive CD4+ T cells sorted from blood. Documented subset: CD45RA+ positively selected. The receptors were sampled from a young man in good health.

This clone was observed a single time. The rearrangement uses TRBV4-1 and TRBJ1-5; D unresolved. This CDR3 region has 16 residues. In germline, CDR1 is MGHRA, CDR2 YSYEKL. The ends were cut back, 4 bases at V and 5 bases at J, with 18 bases in the middle. This chain's CDR3 is CASSPNIAMEYQPQHF. Here the CDR3 DNA reads TGCGCCAGCAGCCCGAATATAGCAATGGAATATCAGCCCCAGCATTTT.

CDR3 DNA sequence: TGTGCCAGCAGCTTAATCGGCGGAACCTACGAGCAGTACTTC. It yields the protein CASSLIGGTYEQYF. The rearrangement joins TRBV7-9 to TRBJ2-7; no reliable D call. Germline CDR1 SEHNR, CDR2 FQNEAQ (reference sequence). The CDR3 spans 14 residues. The V end was cut by 2 bases, the J end by 2 bases, with 10 bases between.

The rearrangement uses TRBV30 and TRBJ1-1; 8 positions agree with TRBD1. This CDR3 is built from 15 residues. With 3 bases clipped from V and 4 bases from J, the junction kept 10 bases outside the gene matches. Looked up from germline, CDR1 is GTSNPN and CDR2 is SVGIG (reference sequence). The CDR3 coding sequence is TGTGCCTGGAGCAGGGGGCCGAGTTGGAGCACTGAAGCTTTCTTT. Its translation: CAWSRGPSWSTEAFF.

This chain links TRBV7-2 with TRBJ2-7; a possible D gene is TRBD2 (6 bases). CDR3 size: 15 residues. Trimming removed 5 bases at V and 2 bases at J, with 16 bases between. Germline CDR1 SGHTA, CDR2 FQGNSA. The CDR3 is CASSLPGTSPYEQYF. The CDR3 DNA follows: TGTGCCAGCAGCCTTCCGGGGACTTCGCCCTACGAGCAGTACTTC.

In the case of this clone: A read error is possible here, since a much larger clone lies one base away. Distinct nucleotide sequences in the sample also encode this CDR3. V and J are TRBV20-1 and TRBJ2-5, with D tentatively TRBD2 (5 bases). The CDR3 covers 10 residues. Per germline, CDR1 DFQATT and CDR2 SNEGSKA (reference sequence). CDR3 loop: CSARGETQYF. For the CDR3, the DNA is TGCAGTGCCAGAGGGGAGACCCAGTACTTC.

This clone has only one observation. The gene calls are TRBV10-3 and TRBJ2-3; a possible D gene is TRBD2 (6 bases). Germline values: CDR1 ENHRY, CDR2 SYGVKD. The V end lost 11 bases, the J end lost 2 bases, and 17 bases lay between the germline ends. CDR3 length equals 14 residues. CDR3 sequence reads: CAVTPRGDTDTQYF. The CDR3, as DNA: TGTGCCGTCACCCCGCGCGGGGACACAGATACGCAGTATTTT.

CDR3 loop: CASSLSLFTDTQYF. CDR3 DNA sequence: TGTGCCAGCAGTTTGTCCCTTTTCACGGATACGCAGTATTTT. V gene TRBV27 combines with J gene TRBJ2-3; no clear D gene. The V end was cut by 3 bases, the J end by 6 bases, with 13 bases between. This CDR3 spans 14 amino acids. The V gene's germline CDR1 is MNHEY and CDR2 SMNVEV (reference sequence).

This sequence joins TRBV5-6 and TRBJ1-2; D uncertain. Germline-derived CDR1 and CDR2 are SGHDT and YYEEEE. This CDR3 spans 16 amino acids. The germline V and J ends were trimmed by 0 bases and 0 bases, with 12 bases remaining between them. The CDR3 DNA reads TGTGCCAGCAGCTTGGGGGCTGGCTCTTCTAACTATGGCTACACCTTC. Protein sequence: CASSLGAGSSNYGYTF.

The chain couples TRBV19 to TRBJ2-7, with 7 nucleotides matching TRBD1. This CDR3 contains 15 residues. Germline V gene data show CDR1 as LNHDA and CDR2 as SQIVND (reference sequence). V lost 3 bases and J lost 3; bases outside the gene matches: 8. Here the CDR3 reads CASSISTGTVYEQYF. The CDR3 nucleotides are TGTGCCAGTAGTATTTCGACAGGGACCGTCTACGAGCAGTACTTC.

The count of this clone is one. In nucleotides, the CDR3 is TGTGCCAGCTCCGGGACGGCCAACACTGAAGCTTTCTTT. Protein sequence: CASSGTANTEAFF. The chain links TRBV18 to TRBJ1-1; D may be TRBD1 (5 bases). V shed 6 bases and J shed 2 bases, with 10 bases lying between them. The CDR3 loop spans 13 amino acids. Germline V lookup: CDR1 KGHSH, CDR2 LQKENI.

This chain links TRBV10-3 with TRBJ2-2; a possible D gene is TRBD1 (5 bases). Germline lookup yields CDR1 ENHRY and CDR2 SYGVKD. V lost 2 bases and J 5 bases, leaving 15 bases between the germline ends. This CDR3 spans 16 amino acids. CDR3 in amino acids: CAISENRKICTGELFF. CDR3 sequence (DNA): TGTGCCATCAGTGAGAACAGGAAGATTTGTACCGGGGAGCTGTTTTTT.

The rearrangement uses TRBV4-2 and TRBJ2-7, with 8 bases that match TRBD1. The CDR3 contains 16 residues. V lost 0 bases, J lost 1 base, and 5 bases stayed unmatched. Germline loops: CDR1 LGHNA, CDR2 YNFKEQ. The CDR3 spells CASSQESQGASYEQYF. CDR3 bases: TGTGCCAGCAGCCAAGAATCGCAGGGGGCTTCCTACGAGCAGTACTTC.

The chain combines TRBV28 with TRBJ1-4; D uncertain. CDR1 is MDHEN, CDR2 SYDVKM, per germline. This CDR3 is built from 15 residues. Trimming shortened V by 3 bases and J by 0 bases, and 8 bases separated the two germline ends. This CDR3 is CASSFRSATNEKLFF. In nucleotides, the CDR3 is TGTGCCAGCAGTTTCCGGTCCGCAACTAATGAAAAACTGTTTTTT.

A remark on this clone: Other DNA sequences from this sample encode an identical CDR3 as well. The chain couples TRBV6-5 to TRBJ2-3, with unresolved D. V was shortened by 0 bases and J by 2 bases, with 6 bases between the two germline ends. CDR3 length: 14 residues. The germline CDR1 and CDR2 sequences are MNHEY and SVGAGI. The CDR3 region is CASSYSGYTDTQYF. CDR3 DNA sequence: TGTGCCAGCAGTTACTCCGGATACACAGATACGCAGTATTTT.

The chain joins TRBV6-5 to TRBJ1-6; a possible D gene is TRBD1 (5 bases). Germline CDR1 and CDR2: MNHEY and SVGAGI. This CDR3 comprises 15 residues. With 2 bases removed from V and 6 bases from J, the gap between germline ends came to 11 bases. The CDR3 spells CASSYGAERNSPLHF. CDR3 sequence (DNA): TGTGCCAGCAGTTACGGGGCAGAACGTAATTCACCCCTCCACTTT.

This chain links TRBV7-9 with TRBJ2-7, with 11 bases matching TRBD2. The length of the CDR3 is 14 residues. Germline V gives CDR1 SEHNR, CDR2 FQNEAQ (reference sequence). V lost 4 bases and J lost 8; bases outside the gene matches: 7. The CDR3 loop reads CASSSSGTSGKQYF. DNA for the CDR3: TGTGCCAGCAGCTCGTCCGGGACTAGCGGTAAGCAGTACTTC. Full variable domain (missing parts from reference TRBV7-9 and TRBJ2-7): DTGVSQNPRHKITKRGQNVTFRCDPISEHNRLYWYRQTLGQGPEFLTYFQNEAQLEKSRLLSDRFSAERPKGSFSTLEIQRTEQGDSAMYLCASSSSGTSGKQYFGPGTRLTVT.

This clone was detected once. CDR3 residues: CASNPGTGGSYEQYF. CDR3 in DNA: TGTGCCAGCAACCCCGGGACAGGGGGCTCCTACGAGCAGTACTTC. The chain has TRBV6-1 and TRBJ2-7; 11 positions match TRBD1. V gave up 7 bases and J gave up 0 bases; unmatched junction bases: 5. The length of the CDR3 is 15 residues. CDR1 is MNHNS, CDR2 SASEGT, per germline.

V usage is TRBV5-6 and J usage is TRBJ2-3; 9 bases agree with TRBD2. The junction had 13 bases not matched to a gene; V was cut back by 3 bases and J by 5 bases. The length of the CDR3 is 17 residues. Germline V CDR1 and CDR2: SGHDT, YYEEEE. The CDR3 sequence: CASSSPTTSGRRDTQYF. The CDR3 DNA reads TGTGCCAGCAGCTCTCCTACCACTAGCGGGCGAAGAGATACGCAGTATTTT.

This rearrangement joins TRBV23-1 to TRBJ2-5; D ambiguous. TRBV23-1 carries the ORF label, with uncertain function. Trimming removed 4 bases from V and 3 bases from J, with 9 bases in between. The CDR3 runs 13 residues. In nucleotides, the CDR3 is TGCGCCAGCAGTCCGCTATCCGAAGAGACCCAGTACTTC. This gives the protein CASSPLSEETQYF.